This TCR beta chain derives from a study of T cells after yellow fever vaccination. Overall study context: Any fraction with a low cell number was prepared using SMART-Seq v4 Ultra Low Input.

The study's findings and limits: Repertoires obtained by FACS sorting could include abundant clonotypes that entered as contaminants from the bulk population. The study re-detected most primary-vaccination clones after the booster (about 96% CD4, roughly 90% CD8).

This CDR3 spans 15 amino acids. J lost 7 bases, V lost 3 bases, and 5 bases had no gene match. CDR1 MNHEY and CDR2 SMNVEV come from the germline V gene (reference sequence). 5'RACE template switching generated TCR cDNA, adding a universal primer site and UMIs. From the 5' RACE reads, TCRdb called clonotypes with MiXCR, one entry per CDR3 protein. The table lists about 300,000 distinct CDR3 sequences, around 10% of them singletons, with 3% to 3.5% in the top ten. This clonotype was observed a handful of times. The antigen is undetermined. The TCR sequence derives from a man between 18 and 29 years old who received the YFV17D yellow fever vaccine. The chain joins TRBV27 to TRBJ2-1; 11 positions match TRBD2. Sequencing was performed on CD4+ T cells sorted from PBMCs, taken 5 days after the yellow fever booster vaccination. The DNA for the CDR3 is TGTGCCAGCAGTTTTTGGCTAGCGGGGGGTAATGAGCAGTTCTTC. Protein: CASSFWLAGGNEQFF.